Listed below are T cell receptor beta chains from one sample, sequenced in a study of technical replicates of blood from several donors. Clones were sequenced by immunoSEQ multiplex PCR, and TCRdb holds only the in-frame ones, with some missing. The sample includes 50,000 to 60,000 clones, 85% to 95% of them seen just once. The sample comprised PBMCs. Every receptor here comes from a human donor in good health. Some clones in this sample may be carry-over from other donors' samples. The CDR3 runs from the conserved cysteine through the conserved F or W. The D gene is left open where the match is weak. Size tells how often a clone was seen (once, few, many) or the class of an expanded clone, and some rows leave it out.

D,J,V,size,DNA,CDR3
.,TRBJ2-5,TRBV5-4,.,TGTGCCAGCAGCAAAAAACAGGGATTAGGTGAGACCCAGTACTTC,CASSKKQGLGETQYF
.,TRBJ2-5,TRBV7-9,.,TGTGCCACACTAACTGGGGGCGCGGAGGAGACCCAGTACTTC,CATLTGGAEETQYF
.,TRBJ2-1,TRBV29-1,.,TGCAGCGTTGCGGCGGGGATGGACTACAATGAGCAGTTCTTC,CSVAAGMDYNEQFF
.,TRBJ1-1,TRBV7-9,.,TGTGCCAGCAGCTTATTCACGACAGGGAACACTGAAGCTTTCTTT,CASSLFTTGNTEAFF
.,TRBJ1-1,TRBV5-6,.,TGTGCCAGCAGCTTGTCCACAAACACTGAAGCTTTCTTT,CASSLSTNTEAFF
TRBD1,TRBJ2-1,TRBV5-1,.,TGCGCCAGCAGCTTGGGGACAGGGATACATGAGCAGTTCTTC,CASSLGTGIHEQFF
.,TRBJ2-1,TRBV15,.,TGTGCCACCAGTGTTCGCCAGGCTCATGGGTACAATGAGCAGTTCTTC,CATSVRQAHGYNEQFF
.,TRBJ2-5,TRBV18,.,TGTGCCAGCTCACCACGGACAGCTCAAGAGACCCAGTACTTC,CASSPRTAQETQYF
.,TRBJ2-7,TRBV6-5,once,TGTGCCAGCAGTCCCGGACAATCCTACGAGCAGTACTTC,CASSPGQSYEQYF
TRBD1,TRBJ2-3,TRBV14,.,TGTGCCAGCAGCCAAGGGCCCCAGGGGGCTCGAGATACGCAGTATTTT,CASSQGPQGARDTQYF
TRBD1,TRBJ2-3,TRBV5-1,.,TGCGCCAGCAGCTACCGGGACAGAGACACAGATACGCAGTATTTT,CASSYRDRDTDTQYF
TRBD2,TRBJ2-7,TRBV4-2,few,TGTGCCAGCAGCCCCGGACTAGCGGGAGGGGTAGACGAGCAGTACTTC,CASSPGLAGGVDEQYF
.,TRBJ2-1,TRBV6-5,.,TGTGCCAGCAGTTACTCGCCGGTTGCCTCCTACAATGAGCAGTTCTTC,CASSYSPVASYNEQFF
TRBD2,TRBJ2-7,TRBV6-1,.,TGTGCCAGCAGTGAAAGACTAGCAGGCTCCGACGAGCAGTACTTC,CASSERLAGSDEQYF
TRBD2,TRBJ2-6,TRBV5-1,.,TGCGCCAGCAGCTTGGAAGGGTCTAGCGGGACTGGGGCCAACGTCCTGACTTTC,CASSLEGSSGTGANVLTF
.,TRBJ2-2,TRBV30,once,TGTGCCTGGAGAAACAGGCAGAACACCGGGGAGCTGTTTTTT,CAWRNRQNTGELFF
.,TRBJ2-1,TRBV4-3,once,TGCGCCAGCAGCCAAGGTTCAACCGCTGGGGGCGCGTACAATGAGCAGTTCTTC,CASSQGSTAGGAYNEQFF
TRBD2,TRBJ2-7,TRBV4-2,.,TGTGCCAGCAGCCAAGCCGCCGGGACTAGCTCAAGAGAGCAGTACTTC,CASSQAAGTSSREQYF
TRBD2,TRBJ2-1,TRBV4-3,.,TGCGCCAGCAGCCCGGGACTAGGGATGAATGAGCAGTTCTTC,CASSPGLGMNEQFF
.,TRBJ2-3,TRBV7-3,.,TGTGCCAGCAGCTACCTAGCGAGGGATACGCAGTATTTT,CASSYLARDTQYF
.,TRBJ2-1,TRBV29-1,once,TGCAGCGTGGGGGGAACACCCAACAATGAGCAGTTCTTC,CSVGGTPNNEQFF
TRBD2,TRBJ2-7,TRBV5-1,.,TGCGCCAGCAGCTTGACAATAAGGACTAGCGGGAGACAGTACTTC,CASSLTIRTSGRQYF
.,TRBJ1-2,TRBV4-3,.,TGCGCCAGCAGCCAAGGGCTGACGGAGGCTAACTATGGCTACACCTTC,CASSQGLTEANYGYTF
.,TRBJ2-2,TRBV7-8,.,TGTGCCAGCAGCTCAGGGGTGATTGGCGGGGAGCTGTTTTTT,CASSSGVIGGELFF
TRBD1,TRBJ1-5,TRBV6-6,.,TGTGCCAGCAGTTGGGACAGGGGATATAGCAATCAGCCCCAGCATTTT,CASSWDRGYSNQPQHF
.,TRBJ1-1,TRBV4-1,.,TGCGCCAGCAGCCTAATGGGGGCGACTGAAGCTTTCTTT,CASSLMGATEAFF
.,TRBJ2-7,TRBV25-1,.,TGTGCCAGCAGTGAAGGTTTGGGCCTTCAACGCGAGCAGTACTTC,CASSEGLGLQREQYF
.,TRBJ2-1,TRBV7-2,.,TGTGCCAGCAGCTTAGGTGTAAACAATGAGCAGTTCTTC,CASSLGVNNEQFF
.,TRBJ1-5,TRBV7-2,.,TGTGCCAGCAGCCCCCGACAGAATAACCGTCCTTATAGCAATCAGCCCCAGCATTTT,CASSPRQNNRPYSNQPQHF
.,TRBJ2-2,TRBV19,once,TGTGCCAGTAGTTCCCAACTAGGGACGAACACCGGGGAGCTGTTTTTT,CASSSQLGTNTGELFF
.,TRBJ2-7,TRBV27,.,TGTGCCAGCAGTAGCTATTTTGGGCTAGCGAGCTCCTACGAGCAGTACTTC,CASSSYFGLASSYEQYF
TRBD2,TRBJ2-5,TRBV13,.,TGTGCCAGCAGCTCCTATGGCGGGGGTCGAGAGACCCAGTACTTC,CASSSYGGGRETQYF
TRBD2,TRBJ2-3,TRBV4-3,.,TGCGCCAGCAGCCAAGAACGACTAGCACTTCGGAGCACAGATACGCAGTATTTT,CASSQERLALRSTDTQYF
.,TRBJ2-7,TRBV6-5,.,TGTGCCAGCAGTTACGGGAGCGGATCCTACGAGCAGTACTTC,CASSYGSGSYEQYF
.,TRBJ2-1,TRBV21-1,.,TGTGCCAGCAGCAGCCCCGGGACTAGCGGGAGGGCCGACAGGAGTAATGAGCAGTTCTTC,CASSSPGTSGRADRSNEQFF
.,TRBJ1-2,TRBV5-8,.,TGTGCCAGCAACAAGGGGGGGCAGGCTAACTATGGCTACACCTTC,CASNKGGQANYGYTF